This note documents a single TCR beta chain sequence. This clone was found a few times. The clone's antigen remains unknown. Base qualities are not at hand, and no much larger clone is one base apart. This entry is derived from a study of shared clonotypes between healthy human individuals (dated by TCRdb to the early 2020s). General notes on the study: A few men and a couple of women, aged 18 to 49 years, made up the cohort. For each donor, three plates each were used for CD4 naive and CD4 memory, two plates were used for CD8 naive, and one plate was used for CD8 memory. To estimate repertoire size and how much clonotype sharing occurs between individuals, the study deeply sequenced the blood TCR repertoires of about five healthy adults. To increase sequencing depth and limit assay-specific biases, different laboratories used diverse techniques to prepare libraries and sequence TCR repertoires. Each donor's leukapheresis produced roughly between roughly 0.9 and 9 billion PBMCs.

CDR1 and CDR2 are drawn from the germline V gene (reference sequence): PRHDT, FYEKMQ. Relative to germline, V is missing 1 base and J is missing 7 bases, with 13 bases of the junction outside any gene match. The CDR3 spans 17 residues, from the cysteine through the phenylalanine. Here the CDR3 DNA is all that survives: 51 bases in frame from base 1. The donors were healthy, HIV-negative adults who had no recently reported acute infections or vaccinations. Every donor was a Caucasian adult residing in Nashville, Tennessee, USA. CD4+ T cells were enriched by magnetic negative selection; naive cells were then positively selected on CD45RA, and the negative fraction formed the memory subset. After blood collection by leukapheresis, PBMCs were isolated using Ficoll-Histopaque density gradient centrifugation and then cryopreserved in the vapor phase of liquid nitrogen. Purity and quantity of every magnetically sorted T cell population were checked by analytical flow cytometry. Genomic DNA was isolated from each sorted fraction and quantified by UV absorbance on a Nanodrop 2000c.

The study at large found these results: Larger estimated clonotype richness was generally found for naive subsets than for memory subsets. Sampling was restricted to blood, and TCR repertoires in tissues likely differ from the TCR repertoires found in blood. Even with the large sequencing depth, rarefaction of the sorted-subset datasets indicated that sequencing was incomplete. Because the study included a small number of donors, the genetic and exposure-history diversity represented was limited. Compared with non-shared clonotypes, clonotypes shared by all four sorted-subset donors had higher generation probabilities. When a handful of donors were compared, the shared fraction of clonotypes was roughly 5% for naive CD4, less than 4% for naive CD8, more than 2% for memory CD4, and roughly 0.43% for memory CD8. Pairwise subsampling indicated that sequencing depth was expected to affect the degree of clonotype sharing among donors.

TCR CDR3 regions were amplified from genomic DNA by multiplex PCR using the deep immunoSEQ assay. Extracted genomic DNA from each cell subset was distributed evenly across all wells of several immunoSEQ 96-well plates, and each plate was treated as a replicate. Each replicate PCR for sorted subsets received around 210 ng genomic DNA, equal to about 29,000 T cell genomes. Purified libraries were measured with a Qubit 3.0 fluorometer, size-checked on a Bioanalyzer 2100, and measured again with the KAPA Library Quantification kit. Every immunoSEQ 96-well plate was sequenced on a dedicated single-read 150-cycle Illumina NextSeq 550 flow cell. The paper's data handling went like this. Because the immunoSEQ output held only junctional sequences and lacked quality scores, the filtering could not match the filtering applied to full-length reads. To assign V/J genes and CDR3, sequences were annotated using PyIR, a Python wrapper for IgBLAST v1.9, with IMGT germline references. Reads with weak V/J assignments (E-value above 1e-6), missing CDR3, stop codons, out-of-frame junctions, or ambiguous translated residues were removed. A V3J clonotype was defined by an identical inferred V gene, J gene, and CDR3 amino acid sequence. To compute the percentage overlap between repertoires, the number of shared unique clonotypes was divided by the size of the smaller repertoire. Repertoire richness was assessed with RTK rarefaction, the Chao1 estimator, and Recon v2.1 estimates of unobserved clonotypes. For all TCRbeta clonotypes obtained by the gDNA method from several donors, generation probabilities were computed with OLGA. Sourced from immuneACCESS, this table was stored by TCRdb with only in-frame sequences that have V and J called. A share of the clones is absent; for the studies checked, an unresolved V gene accounts for under half, and the remainder has no known explanation. Clonal size and the V and J genes are those of that table, whereas D and trimming came from the DNA. The sample table shows some 2,100,000 clones, and approximately 96% are seen once. Roughly 0.13% of the sample is in the top ten clones.

The chain was built from TRBV13 and TRBJ1-3; 7 central bases correspond to TRBD1. This TCR derives from a man aged 18 to 35 in good health. The sequenced sample was naive CD4+ T cells sorted from blood. The cell subset or site tag for this specimen amounts to: CD45RA+ positively selected. The CDR3 amino acid sequence is: CASSLEGSGDSRNTIYF. The DNA sequence is as follows: TGTGCCAGCAGCTTAGAGGGTTCCGGGGACAGTAGGAACACCATATATTTT.